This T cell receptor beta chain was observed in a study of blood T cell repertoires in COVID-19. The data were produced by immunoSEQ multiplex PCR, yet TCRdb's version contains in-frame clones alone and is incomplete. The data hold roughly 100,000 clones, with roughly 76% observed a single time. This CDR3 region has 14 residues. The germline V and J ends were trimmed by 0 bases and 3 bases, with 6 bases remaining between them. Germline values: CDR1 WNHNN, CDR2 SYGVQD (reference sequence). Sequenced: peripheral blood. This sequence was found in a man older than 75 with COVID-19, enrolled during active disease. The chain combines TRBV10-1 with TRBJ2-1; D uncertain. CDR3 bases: TGCGCCAGCAGTGAGTCAGGAGTCTACAATGAGCAGTTCTTC. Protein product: CASSESGVYNEQFF.